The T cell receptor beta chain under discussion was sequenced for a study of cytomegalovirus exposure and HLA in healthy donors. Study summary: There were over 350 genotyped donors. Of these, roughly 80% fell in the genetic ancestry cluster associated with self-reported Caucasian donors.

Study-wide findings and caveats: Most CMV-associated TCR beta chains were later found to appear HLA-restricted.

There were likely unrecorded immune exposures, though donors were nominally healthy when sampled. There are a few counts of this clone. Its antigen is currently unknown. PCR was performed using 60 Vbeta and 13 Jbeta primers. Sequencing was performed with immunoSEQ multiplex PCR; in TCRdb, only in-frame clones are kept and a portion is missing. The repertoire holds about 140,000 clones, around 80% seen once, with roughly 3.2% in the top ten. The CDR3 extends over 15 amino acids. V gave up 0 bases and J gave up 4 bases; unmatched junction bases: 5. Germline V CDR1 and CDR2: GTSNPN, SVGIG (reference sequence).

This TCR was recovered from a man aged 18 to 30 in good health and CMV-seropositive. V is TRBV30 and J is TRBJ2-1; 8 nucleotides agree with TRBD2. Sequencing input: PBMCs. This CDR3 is CAWSVGAGVYNEQFF. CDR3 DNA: TGTGCCTGGAGTGTTGGAGCGGGGGTGTACAATGAGCAGTTCTTC.